The 15 T cell receptor beta chains given below trace back to one sample, sequenced in a study of identical twins. TCRdb itself ran the 5' RACE reads through MiXCR, one entry per CDR3 protein. This sample yields nearly 900,000 distinct CDR3 sequences, of which 12% are seen a single time; roughly 1.5% belongs to the top ten. These data were also reused for a study on yellow fever vaccine responses in identical twins.

The sequenced sample was PBMCs. These receptors were collected from a woman aged 18-35 years in good health.

The rearrangement links TRBV10-3 to TRBJ2-3, with D possibly matching TRBD2 (7 bases). This CDR3 has 16 amino acids. Germline V lookup: CDR1 ENHRY, CDR2 SYGVKD. V lost 4 bases to trimming and J lost 1 base, with 15 bases between them. The CDR3 spells CAISAPVGGRTDTQYF. For the CDR3, the DNA is TGTGCCATCAGTGCCCCAGTCGGGGGGCGCACAGATACGCAGTATTTT.

This clonotype was counted many times. V gene TRBV12-3 or TRBV12-4 combines with J gene TRBJ1-1, with D unclear. V shed 6 bases and J shed 8 bases, with 7 bases lying between them. This CDR3 has 10 residues. Here the CDR3 DNA reads TGTGCCAGCAGCTCCACAGAAGCTTTCTTT. Translating gives CASSSTEAFF.

The genes are TRBV12-3 or TRBV12-4 and TRBJ2-3; D remains ambiguous. V was cut by 8 bases and J by 1 base, with 4 bases left in between. The CDR3 has 11 amino acids. The CDR3: CASLRTDTQYF. DNA of the CDR3: TGTGCCAGCCTCCGCACAGATACGCAGTATTTT.

The chain combines TRBV7-6 with TRBJ2-5; the D gene is possibly TRBD1 (6 bases). This CDR3 has 16 residues. The V and J ends lost 0 bases and 4 bases respectively, with 15 bases between them. Germline-derived CDR1 and CDR2 are SGHVS and FNYEAQ. The CDR3 nucleotides are TGTGCCAGCAGCTTAGCGGGGGCAACCGGAGGAGAGACCCAGTACTTC. This codes for CASSLAGATGGETQYF.

This clonotype was observed a few times. The V gene is TRBV12-3 or TRBV12-4, the J gene TRBJ2-2, with 10 bases lining up with TRBD1. CDR3 length equals 16 residues. Unmatched junction bases numbered 7, after V lost 5 bases and J lost 4 bases. This CDR3 reads CASSATGGASTGELFF. The CDR3 DNA reads TGTGCCAGCAGTGCGACAGGGGGCGCGAGCACCGGGGAGCTGTTTTTT.

This clonotype was recorded a few times. This chain connects TRBV5-1 to TRBJ2-1, with 12 positions matching TRBD2. V lost 3 bases, J lost 4 bases, and 17 bases stayed unmatched. The germline V gene encodes CDR1 SGHRS and CDR2 YFSETQ. This CDR3 contains 20 residues. The CDR3 DNA reads as TGCGCCAGCAGCTATGAAGGACTAGCGGGACTGAAGGGGGGATACAATGAGCAGTTCTTC. It encodes CASSYEGLAGLKGGYNEQFF. Variable domain in full (rest from reference TRBV5-1 and TRBJ2-1): KAGVTQTPRYLIKTRGQQVTLSCSPISGHRSVSWYQQTPGQGLQFLFEYFSETQRNKGNFPGRFSGRQFSNSRSEMNVSTLELGDSALYLCASSYEGLAGLKGGYNEQFFGPGTRLTVL.

This clonotype was seen more than once but under ten times. The CDR3 coding sequence is TGTGCCAGTAGTAGGGGGGTAAACAATGAGCAGTTCTTC. Translation: CASSRGVNNEQFF. The V gene is TRBV19, the J gene TRBJ2-1; possibly TRBD2 for D (6 bases). V gave up 4 bases and J gave up 5 bases, with 9 bases separating them. Germline CDR1 is LNHDA and CDR2 is SQIVND (reference sequence). The CDR3 consists of 13 residues.

Of note for this clonotype: One end of the junction does not line up with germline, which may come from a read error. The chain links TRBV12-3 or TRBV12-4 to TRBJ2-4; D is possibly TRBD1 (5 bases). The length of the CDR3 is 15 residues. CDR3 DNA sequence: TGTGCCAACAGTTGGGCAGGGAACTCAAAAAACATTCAGTACTTC. Protein: CANSWAGNSKNIQYF.

V is TRBV12-3 or TRBV12-4 and J is TRBJ2-7; D remains unclear. V was shortened by 6 bases and J by 5 bases, with 8 bases between the two germline ends. The CDR3 is 11 residues long. In nucleotides, the CDR3 is TGTGCCAGCAGAGATAGCCACGAGCAGTACTTC. Its translation is CASRDSHEQYF.

The sample holds many counts of this clonotype. The rearrangement links TRBV10-2 to TRBJ2-2; 9 bases align to TRBD1. Losses at the gene ends were 6 bases for V and 7 bases for J; bases not matched to a gene: 9. Germline CDR1 is WSHSY and CDR2 is SAAADI. CDR3 length: 15 amino acids. The CDR3 DNA follows: TGCGCCAGCAGGGTCGACAGGGGGATAATCGGGGAGCTGTTTTTT. Protein product: CASRVDRGIIGELFF.

The rearrangement links TRBV2 to TRBJ2-2, with a weak D call TRBD2 (6 bases). The CDR3 has 15 residues. Germline V CDR1 and CDR2: SNHLY, FYNNEI. V was trimmed by 7 bases and J by 0 bases, leaving 12 bases between them. DNA of the CDR3: TGTGCCAGCAATGCAGGACTAACGAACACCGGGGAGCTGTTTTTT. Protein sequence: CASNAGLTNTGELFF.

The gene calls are TRBV24-1 and TRBJ1-1; tentative D call: TRBD1 (5 bases). CDR1 is KGHDR, CDR2 SFDVKD, per germline. V lost 3 bases and J 3 bases, leaving 13 bases between the germline ends. The CDR3 has 15 amino acids. The CDR3 sequence is CATSDTRGMYTEAFF. In nucleotides, the CDR3 is TGTGCCACCAGTGATACGAGGGGAATGTACACTGAAGCTTTCTTT.

This clonotype was picked up a small number of times. The V call is TRBV5-1, the J call TRBJ1-6; D call uncertain. Trimming left V 0 bases short and J 7 bases short, with 8 bases between. This CDR3 has 14 amino acids. Germline assignment: CDR1 SGHRS and CDR2 YFSETQ. The CDR3: CASSLGSVNSPLHF. CDR3 nucleotides: TGCGCCAGCAGCTTGGGGTCAGTGAATTCACCCCTCCACTTT.

This clonotype was seen repeatedly, ten times or more. CDR3 amino acids: CASSQGLALNEQFF. Written as DNA, the CDR3 is TGTGCCAGCAGCCAAGGATTGGCCCTAAATGAGCAGTTCTTC. The chain uses TRBV3-1 and TRBJ2-1; D remains ambiguous. V dropped 1 base and J dropped 7 bases, with 11 bases sitting between them. The CDR3 covers 14 residues. Germline-derived CDR1 and CDR2 are LGHDT and YNNKEL (reference sequence).

This clonotype was detected a few times. The chain joins TRBV5-1 to TRBJ2-7; D is unclear. V lost 5 bases and J lost 2, with 11 bases in between. This CDR3 region has 13 residues. Germline V gives CDR1 SGHRS, CDR2 YFSETQ. The CDR3, as DNA: TGCGCCAGCAGTATCAGTGATACCTACGAGCAGTACTTC. This encodes CASSISDTYEQYF.